These 7 T cell receptor beta chains were all obtained from the same sample, sequenced in a study of blood T cell repertoires in COVID-19. Assay used: immunoSEQ multiplex PCR; TCRdb lists only in-frame clones, some missing. The sample yields around 140,000 clones, around 88% seen once. The sample was peripheral blood. These receptors all come from a man aged 50 or older with active or convalescent COVID-19.

The chain carries TRBV7-2 and TRBJ2-1; a weak D match, TRBD2 (5 bases). The V end lost 5 bases, the J end lost 4 bases, and 12 bases lay between the germline ends. Germline CDR1 reads SGHTA; CDR2 reads FQGNSA. The CDR3 sequence is 14 residues long. The CDR3 sequence: CASSPRTGYNEQFF. The CDR3, as DNA: TGTGCCAGCAGCCCCCGGACTGGTTACAATGAGCAGTTCTTC.

This chain joins TRBV24-1 and TRBJ1-5, with D possibly matching TRBD1 (5 bases). V lost 5 bases and J lost 9, with 16 bases in between. This CDR3 has 14 residues. Germline values: CDR1 KGHDR, CDR2 SFDVKD. The CDR3 spells CATSGAGPSGPQHF. The DNA for the CDR3 is TGTGCCACCAGTGGGGCGGGGCCCTCCGGGCCCCAGCATTTT.

The chain employs TRBV20-1 and TRBJ2-2; D not resolved. Trimming took 3 bases from V and 4 from J, leaving 9 bases between them. Germline CDR1 is DFQATT and CDR2 is SNEGSKA (reference sequence). The CDR3 extends over 13 amino acids. CDR3 sequence reads: CSASRVSTGELFF. CDR3 nucleotides: TGCAGTGCTAGTCGAGTTAGCACCGGGGAGCTGTTTTTT.

This chain links TRBV6-2 or TRBV6-3 with TRBJ2-5; a weak D match, TRBD1 (6 bases). Germline loops: CDR1 MNHEY, CDR2 SVGEGT. The CDR3 sequence is 17 residues long. The V end was cut by 4 bases, the J end by 5 bases, with 23 bases between. CDR3 sequence reads: CASSSPTDTGLRETQYF. The CDR3 nucleotides are TGTGCCAGCAGTTCCCCAACGGACACAGGGCTTCGGGAGACCCAGTACTTC.

This rearrangement joins TRBV7-8 to TRBJ2-7; 9 nucleotides match TRBD1. V lost 0 bases, J lost 2 bases, and 5 bases stayed unmatched. Germline CDR1 SGHVS, CDR2 FQNEAQ. The CDR3 covers 16 residues. Here the CDR3 DNA reads TGTGCCAGCAGCTTAGCGACAGGGGGAACACCCTACGAGCAGTACTTC. Encoded protein: CASSLATGGTPYEQYF.

This clone was found once. The chain combines TRBV27 with TRBJ1-2, with 9 nucleotides matching TRBD1. V gave up 6 bases and J gave up 7 bases; unmatched junction bases: 12. Germline CDR1 is MNHEY and CDR2 is SMNVEV (reference sequence). The CDR3 has 15 residues. The CDR3 DNA reads as TGTGCCAGCAGAATCCTATCACAGGGGGCGAGTGGCTACACCTTC. Translating gives CASRILSQGASGYTF.

The chain is built from TRBV11-2 and TRBJ2-3; the match to TRBD2 covers 7 bases. The germline V gene has CDR1 SGHAT and CDR2 FQNNGV. The V and J ends lost 1 base and 2 bases, in that order; junction bases with no gene match: 3. The CDR3 loop spans 15 amino acids. Here the CDR3 reads CASSLGAGITDTQYF. As DNA, the CDR3 is TGTGCCAGCAGCTTAGGAGCGGGGATCACAGATACGCAGTATTTT. The whole variable domain, filled in from reference TRBV11-2 and TRBJ2-3, reads EAGVAQSPRYKIIEKRQSVAFWCNPISGHATLYWYQQILGQGPKLLIQFQNNGVVDDSQLPKDRFSAERLKGVDSTLKIQPAKLEDSAVYLCASSLGAGITDTQYFGPGTRLTVL.